These 28 T cell receptor beta chains originate from one sample sequenced in a study of T cell repertoires in cytomegalovirus infection (dated by TCRdb to about 2019). Their antigens are not known. Sequencing instrument: Illumina HiSeq 1500. TCRdb reworked the public reads: Q25 trimming with fastp, MiXCR clone assembly, productive beta chains retained. Identical CDR3 protein sequences are pooled into one entry, listed with their most common genes and DNA. In all, the sample holds around 570,000 distinct CDR3 sequences, and about 39% of those were seen once. The ten largest make up more than 40% of the sample. The treatment or condition label of this sample denotes: in vitro stimulation with specific CMV peptide epitopes to enrich CMV-specific T cells. Sequenced material: cultured PBMCs, taken from culture after CMV antigen stimulation. Receptors were obtained from a human donor in good health (CMV status not recorded). Some clones in this sample may be carry-over from other donors' samples.

This clonotype was picked up a small number of times. V is TRBV29-1 and J is TRBJ1-4; no firm D call. The ends were cut back, 6 bases at V and 3 bases at J, with 14 bases in the middle. Germline-derived CDR1 and CDR2 are SQVTM and ANQGSEA. The CDR3 consists of 14 residues. The CDR3 sequence is CSVGRGLANEKLFF. CDR3 sequence (DNA): TGCAGCGTCGGACGGGGATTAGCTAATGAAAAACTGTTTTTT.

The rearrangement joins TRBV7-4 to TRBJ1-5; D not certain. The length of the CDR3 is 14 residues. Between the trimmed V and J ends, which lost 3 bases and 5 bases, there was a span of 11 bases. Germline-derived CDR1 and CDR2 are SGHVT and SQSDAQ. The CDR3 sequence is CASSLGGQDQPQHF. CDR3 DNA sequence: TGTGCCAGCAGCTTGGGAGGGCAGGATCAGCCCCAGCATTTT.

This clonotype was found a few times. The chain links TRBV7-2 to TRBJ1-4; the D gene is possibly TRBD1 (5 bases). The CDR3 loop spans 14 amino acids. Germline lookup yields CDR1 SGHTA and CDR2 FQGNSA. V was clipped by 5 bases and J by 8 bases, with 15 bases between them. The CDR3 sequence: CASSPKAGPEKLFF. CDR3 bases: TGTGCCAGCAGCCCGAAGGCAGGGCCCGAAAAACTGTTTTTT.

The gene calls are TRBV3-1 and TRBJ2-5; possible D gene TRBD2, 6 bases. Trimming took 2 bases from V and 6 from J, leaving 10 bases between them. The CDR3 is 13 residues long. Germline V CDR1 and CDR2: LGHDT, YNNKEL (reference sequence). The CDR3 reads CASSQLAKQTQYF. The CDR3 DNA sequence: TGTGCCAGCAGCCAACTAGCGAAGCAGACCCAGTACTTC.

The chain carries TRBV18 and TRBJ2-1, with D possibly being TRBD1 (5 bases). The CDR3 sequence is 14 residues long. From germline, CDR1 is KGHSH and CDR2 LQKENI. V was clipped by 0 bases and J by 10 bases, with 13 bases between them. The CDR3 spells CASSPPQGRREQFF. In DNA, the CDR3 is TGTGCCAGCTCACCACCGCAGGGCCGACGGGAGCAGTTCTTC.

This sequence joins TRBV10-3 and TRBJ2-7, with TRBD2 as a possible D gene (5 bases). CDR3 size: 14 residues. Germline V lookup: CDR1 ENHRY, CDR2 SYGVKD. V dropped 2 bases and J dropped 2 bases, with 10 bases sitting between them. CDR3 sequence (DNA): TGTGCCATCAGTGAGGGGGAGAGAACCTACGAGCAGTACTTC. This translates into CAISEGERTYEQYF.

The chain employs TRBV20-1 and TRBJ2-3; D possibly uses TRBD1 or TRBD2 (5 bases each). With 1 base removed from V and 10 bases from J, the gap between germline ends came to 12 bases. Germline CDR1 and CDR2: DFQATT and SNEGSKA (reference sequence). This CDR3 is built from 12 residues. The CDR3 sequence is CSARGGPGPQYF. For the CDR3, the DNA is TGCAGTGCTAGAGGGGGACCGGGGCCGCAGTATTTT.

This clonotype has just a few counts. The chain combines TRBV19 with TRBJ1-6, with 8 bases identical to TRBD1. In germline, CDR1 is LNHDA, CDR2 SQIVND (reference sequence). The V and J ends lost 3 bases and 3 bases, in that order; junction bases with no gene match: 4. This CDR3 spans 16 amino acids. Here the CDR3 DNA reads TGTGCCAGTAGTATCTTAACAGGGGGCTATAATTCACCCCTCCACTTT. This encodes CASSILTGGYNSPLHF.

The chain uses TRBV19 and TRBJ1-4; D is undetermined. CDR3 length equals 15 residues. CDR1 and CDR2 from the germline V gene are LNHDA and SQIVND (reference sequence). Trimming left V 10 bases short and J 0 bases short, with 15 bases between. The CDR3 coding sequence is TGTGCCACCACGGACCGACGAACAACTAATGAAAAACTGTTTTTT. Amino acids: CATTDRRTTNEKLFF.

This clonotype has a single count. The chain joins TRBV15 to TRBJ1-3; no reliable D call. Trimming took 5 bases from V and 5 from J, leaving 7 bases between them. Germline values: CDR1 LNHNV, CDR2 YYDKDF (reference sequence). The CDR3 extends over 12 amino acids. The CDR3 loop reads CATSGIRNTIYF. The CDR3, as DNA: TGTGCCACCAGCGGTATAAGAAACACCATATATTTT. Drawing the rest from reference TRBV15 and TRBJ1-3, the complete variable domain is DAMVIQNPRYQVTQFGKPVTLSCSQTLNHNVMYWYQQKSSQAPKLLFHYYDKDFNNEADTPDNFQSRRPNTSFCFLDIRSPGLGDTAMYLCATSGIRNTIYFGEGSWLTVV.

This chain uses TRBV7-2 with TRBJ2-3; D is possibly TRBD2 (7 bases). Trimming stripped 1 base from V and 6 bases from J, with 23 bases between. The CDR3 covers 18 residues. Germline values: CDR1 SGHTA, CDR2 FQGNSA. The CDR3 DNA is TGTGCCAGCAGCTTAGGAGTCGGAGGACTAGTAGGGGGGGATACGCAGTATTTT. Translated, it gives CASSLGVGGLVGGDTQYF. The variable domain in full, completed from reference TRBV7-2 and TRBJ2-3, reads GAGVSQSPSNKVTEKGKDVELRCDPISGHTALYWYRQSLGQGLEFLIYFQGNSAPDKSGLPSDRFSAERTGGSVSTLTIQRTQQEDSAVYLCASSLGVGGLVGGDTQYFGPGTRLTVL.

The V call is TRBV4-3, the J call TRBJ2-2; 11 positions agree with TRBD2. The ends lost 1 base at V and 2 bases at J; junction bases unmatched: 9. Germline CDR1 and CDR2: LGHNA and YSLEER. The CDR3 consists of 19 residues. The DNA for the CDR3 is TGCGCCAGCAGCCAAGCAAGACTAGCGGGGCAGCTCAACACCGGGGAGCTGTTTTTT. Its translation is CASSQARLAGQLNTGELFF.

This clonotype was counted a few times. CDR3 sequence reads: CASSLDTQVYEQYF. Here the CDR3 DNA reads TGTGCCAGCAGCTTGGACACTCAAGTCTACGAGCAGTACTTC. The V call is TRBV7-9, the J call TRBJ2-7, with D tentatively TRBD1 (5 bases). V was clipped by 3 bases and J by 3 bases, with 12 bases between them. CDR3 length: 14 residues. CDR1 is SEHNR, CDR2 FQNEAQ, per germline (reference sequence).

This sequence joins TRBV19 and TRBJ1-1; D gene ambiguous. Germline CDR1 and CDR2: LNHDA and SQIVND (reference sequence). CDR3 size: 13 residues. With 3 bases removed from V and 5 bases from J, the gap between germline ends came to 10 bases. DNA of the CDR3: TGTGCCAGTAGTATCGGGATCGGGACTGAAGCTTTCTTT. Translating it yields CASSIGIGTEAFF.

This clonotype has only a few counts. V usage is TRBV6-1 and J usage is TRBJ2-5; 7 bases fit TRBD1. CDR1 and CDR2 from the germline V gene are MNHNS and SASEGT. Trimming cost V 6 bases and J 5 bases; bases outside gene matches: 6. The CDR3 extends over 13 amino acids. The CDR3 loop reads CASRARQGETQYF. CDR3 DNA: TGTGCCAGCAGAGCCCGACAGGGTGAGACCCAGTACTTC.

The chain employs TRBV7-8 and TRBJ1-1; D call uncertain. Germline V lookup: CDR1 SGHVS, CDR2 FQNEAQ. The CDR3 has 16 amino acids. V lost 4 bases and J 1 base, leaving 16 bases between the germline ends. The CDR3 loop reads CASSSHPNWGNTEAFF. For the CDR3, the DNA is TGTGCCAGCAGCTCGCACCCGAATTGGGGGAACACTGAAGCTTTCTTT.

The V call is TRBV12-3 or TRBV12-4, the J call TRBJ2-5, with 9 bases matching TRBD2. The CDR3 runs 15 residues. The J segment lost 1 base and the V segment lost 6 bases, leaving 6 bases of the junction unmatched. The CDR3 DNA reads as TGTGCCAGCAGCGTGAATAGCGGGGGCCAAGAGACCCAGTACTTC. It is translated as CASSVNSGGQETQYF.

This clonotype was picked up a small number of times. The chain joins TRBV12-3 or TRBV12-4 to TRBJ2-7; 8 nucleotides agree with TRBD1. The V gene end was trimmed by 6 bases and the J gene end by 0 bases; junction bases not matched to a gene: 10. The CDR3 spans 16 residues. DNA of the CDR3: TGTGCCAGCAGCCCCGGGGACAGGAGAGCCTCCTACGAGCAGTACTTC. Encoded protein: CASSPGDRRASYEQYF.

This clonotype was detected many times. The rearrangement links TRBV7-8 to TRBJ2-4; the D gene is possibly TRBD1 (5 bases). Per the germline V gene, CDR1 is SGHVS and CDR2 is FQNEAQ. The CDR3 spans 13 residues. Deletions cut 1 base from V and 6 bases from J, with 7 bases between. The CDR3 here is CASSLGGGNIQYF. CDR3 bases: TGTGCCAGCAGCTTAGGGGGCGGAAACATTCAGTACTTC.

Only one count was recorded for this clonotype. The chain is built from TRBV7-6 and TRBJ1-5, with D possibly being TRBD1 (5 bases). The CDR3 is 13 residues long. Germline assignment: CDR1 SGHVS and CDR2 FNYEAQ. The V and J ends lost 4 bases and 7 bases respectively, with 11 bases between them. The DNA of the CDR3 is TGTGCCAGCAGCTCGGGGCACGGGCAGCCCCAGCATTTT. Residues: CASSSGHGQPQHF.

The J gene is TRBJ1-4, the V gene TRBV19; D is ambiguous. V lost 5 bases and J 3 bases, leaving 16 bases between the germline ends. Germline V gene lookup returns CDR1 LNHDA and CDR2 SQIVND (reference sequence). The CDR3 runs to 16 residues. CDR3 nucleotide sequence: TGTGCCAGTAGTCCCCTAGTCGACGCGGCTAATGAAAAACTGTTTTTT. Its protein product is CASSPLVDAANEKLFF.

The CDR3 loop is CASRPAGETFDEQYF. The DNA for the CDR3 is TGTGCCAGCAGACCAGCAGGGGAAACCTTTGACGAGCAGTACTTC. The V gene is TRBV7-2, the J gene TRBJ2-7, with D perhaps TRBD1 (6 bases). The germline CDR1 and CDR2 sequences are SGHTA and FQGNSA. V was trimmed by 6 bases and J by 5 bases, leaving 20 bases between them. The CDR3 totals 15 residues.

This chain uses TRBV7-3 with TRBJ2-2, with D unresolved. Germline V gene sequence: CDR1 SGHTA, CDR2 FQGTGA. V was shortened by 5 bases and J by 0 bases, with 19 bases between the two germline ends. The CDR3 has 18 amino acids. The CDR3 loop is CASSPPSAITSNTGELFF. The DNA for the CDR3 is TGTGCCAGCAGCCCCCCCTCCGCCATTACGTCGAACACCGGGGAGCTGTTTTTT.

The CDR3 loop is CASSEMGAATQYF. The CDR3 DNA sequence: TGTGCCAGCAGTGAAATGGGGGCCGCCACGCAGTATTTT. This chain links TRBV2 with TRBJ2-3; TRBD1 might be the D (6 bases). The CDR3 is 13 amino acids. V lost 2 bases and J lost 9, with 12 bases in between. Germline V gene lookup returns CDR1 SNHLY and CDR2 FYNNEI.

Only a few counts were recorded for this clonotype. This chain uses TRBV2 with TRBJ1-2; no definite D call. The CDR3 extends over 11 amino acids. The germline V gene encodes CDR1 SNHLY and CDR2 FYNNEI. Trimming removed 4 bases from V and 4 bases from J, with 4 bases in between. CDR3 nucleotide sequence: TGTGCCAGCAGTGCGGGCTATGGCTACACCTTC. It is translated as CASSAGYGYTF.

The CDR3 DNA reads as TGTGCCAGCAGCTTCCCGGGGGCTAGGGGTATGAACACTGAAGCTTTCTTT. As protein: CASSFPGARGMNTEAFF. V usage is TRBV5-6 and J usage is TRBJ1-1; D perhaps matches TRBD1 (6 bases). Between the trimmed V and J ends, which lost 2 bases and 0 bases, there was a span of 17 bases. The CDR3 totals 17 residues. Per the germline V gene, CDR1 is SGHDT and CDR2 is YYEEEE.

The chain employs TRBV19 and TRBJ1-5; 8 nucleotides agree with TRBD1. Unmatched junction bases numbered 10, after V lost 4 bases and J lost 2 bases. CDR1 is LNHDA, CDR2 SQIVND, per germline (reference sequence). CDR3 length equals 17 residues. The CDR3 DNA reads TGTGCCAGTAGTAGCAGGGGGCTCATCATCGGCAATCAGCCCCAGCATTTT. Residues: CASSSRGLIIGNQPQHF.

The CDR3 protein is CASSLEPPTGQETQYF. CDR3 DNA: TGTGCCAGCAGCTTAGAACCTCCGACAGGCCAAGAGACCCAGTACTTC. The gene calls are TRBV7-2 and TRBJ2-5; tentative D call: TRBD1 (6 bases). Germline CDR1 reads SGHTA; CDR2 reads FQGNSA. The CDR3 is 16 residues long. V gave up 1 base and J gave up 1 base, with 13 bases separating them.